This entry lists 25 T cell receptor beta chains sequenced from one sample in a study of shared clonotypes between healthy human individuals. Here immunoSEQ multiplex PCR was the method, and the copy in TCRdb shows in-frame clones only, minus some. The profile shows fewer than 1.4 million clones, roughly 74% of them singletons. The sequenced sample was memory CD4+ T cells from PBMCs. Subset given: CD45RA-negative fraction. The source is a man younger than 35 in good health. Some clones in this sample may be carry-over from other donors' samples.

This chain links TRBV5-1 with TRBJ2-7; possibly TRBD2 for D (5 bases). This CDR3 contains 16 residues. The germline CDR1 and CDR2 sequences are SGHRS and YFSETQ. Trimming cost V 0 bases and J 3 bases, with 16 bases left between them. CDR3 bases: TGCGCCAGCAGCTTGGGGGCGTTGGGAGAAATCTACGAGCAGTACTTC. It encodes CASSLGALGEIYEQYF. The complete variable domain, with remaining parts taken from reference TRBV5-1 and TRBJ2-7, reads KAGVTQTPRYLIKTRGQQVTLSCSPISGHRSVSWYQQTPGQGLQFLFEYFSETQRNKGNFPGRFSGRQFSNSRSEMNVSTLELGDSALYLCASSLGALGEIYEQYFGPGTRLTVT.

The chain combines TRBV14 with TRBJ1-2; maybe TRBD1 (6 bases). V lost 0 bases to trimming and J lost 6 bases, with 14 bases between them. Germline V lookup: CDR1 SGHDN, CDR2 FVKESK. The CDR3 is made up of 15 amino acids. CDR3: CASSQERGQNDGYTF. CDR3 sequence (DNA): TGTGCCAGCAGCCAAGAACGAGGACAGAATGATGGCTACACCTTC. The full variable domain, with the rest looked up from reference TRBV14 and TRBJ1-2, is EAGVTQFPSHSVIEKGQTVTLRCDPISGHDNLYWYRRVMGKEIKFLLHFVKESKQDESGMPNNRFLAERTGGTYSTLKVQPAELEDSGVYFCASSQERGQNDGYTFGSGTRLTVV.

This clone was recorded a few times. This CDR3 is also generated by other DNA sequences in the sample. This chain joins TRBV27 and TRBJ1-1; D gene uncertain. V was shortened by 4 bases and J by 2 bases, with 5 bases between the two germline ends. The CDR3 is made up of 12 amino acids. Germline CDR1 is MNHEY and CDR2 is SMNVEV (reference sequence). As DNA, the CDR3 is TGTGCCAGCAGTTCTCCTAACACTGAAGCTTTCTTT. Amino acid sequence: CASSSPNTEAFF.

This clone was detected many times. The chain is built from TRBV9 and TRBJ1-1, with 8 nucleotides matching TRBD1. The CDR3 loop spans 15 amino acids. Looked up from germline, CDR1 is SGDLS and CDR2 is YYNGEE. V gave up 2 bases and J gave up 7 bases; unmatched junction bases: 10. The CDR3 loop is CASSVSDRVEGEAFF. For the CDR3, the DNA is TGTGCCAGCAGCGTTTCGGACAGGGTGGAAGGTGAAGCTTTCTTT. Full variable domain (remainder filled in from reference TRBV9 and TRBJ1-1): DSGVTQTPKHLITATGQRVTLRCSPRSGDLSVYWYQQSLDQGLQFLIQYYNGEERAKGNILERFSAQQFPDLHSELNLSSLELGDSALYFCASSVSDRVEGEAFFGQGTRLTVV.

The rearrangement joins TRBV28 to TRBJ1-5, with TRBD1 as a possible D gene (6 bases). Per germline, CDR1 MDHEN and CDR2 SYDVKM. The V gene lost 3 bases and the J gene lost 5 bases, with 14 bases spanning the gap. The CDR3 covers 15 residues. This chain's CDR3 is CASSLSTGRYQPQHF. Written as DNA, the CDR3 is TGTGCCAGCAGTTTGAGCACAGGGCGATATCAGCCCCAGCATTTT. Using reference TRBV28 and TRBJ1-5 for the parts outside the CDR3, the full variable domain is DVKVTQSSRYLVKRTGEKVFLECVQDMDHENMFWYRQDPGLGLRLIYFSYDVKMKEKGDIPEGYSVSREKKERFSLILESASTNQTSMYLCASSLSTGRYQPQHFGDGTRLSIL.

This clone came up once. This chain connects TRBV19 to TRBJ2-7; 9 bases map to TRBD2. This CDR3 contains 16 residues. Germline V lookup: CDR1 LNHDA, CDR2 SQIVND (reference sequence). J gave up 3 bases and V 3 bases, and 9 bases lay outside the gene matches. The chain's CDR3 is CASSIGSGRSYYEQYF. CDR3 DNA: TGTGCCAGTAGTATTGGCAGCGGGAGGAGTTACTACGAGCAGTACTTC.

This chain joins TRBV7-2 and TRBJ1-5, with unresolved D. CDR1 is SGHTA and CDR2 is FQGNSA in the germline V gene. The CDR3 runs to 13 residues. Trimming pared 6 bases from V and 5 bases from J, leaving 11 bases between. CDR3 coding DNA: TGTGCCAGCAGACTCTACGGGGATCAGCCCCAGCATTTT. Translated: CASRLYGDQPQHF. Variable domain in full (rest from reference TRBV7-2 and TRBJ1-5): GAGVSQSPSNKVTEKGKDVELRCDPISGHTALYWYRQSLGQGLEFLIYFQGNSAPDKSGLPSDRFSAERTGGSVSTLTIQRTQQEDSAVYLCASRLYGDQPQHFGDGTRLSIL.

This clone was observed a handful of times. The sample carries other DNA sequences with the same CDR3. The chain links TRBV5-1 to TRBJ2-3; D is uncertain. CDR3 length: 12 amino acids. The germline gives CDR1 SGHRS, CDR2 YFSETQ. Trimming cost V 0 bases and J 5 bases, with 4 bases left between them. The CDR3 bases are TGCGCCAGCAGCTTGGTAGGAGATACGCAGTATTTT. Its translation: CASSLVGDTQYF.

This clone was recorded only once. The chain has TRBV18 and TRBJ2-4; 7 bases line up with TRBD2. This CDR3 comprises 16 residues. V was pared by 0 bases and J by 4 bases, with 6 bases of the junction left unmatched. Germline V lookup: CDR1 KGHSH, CDR2 LQKENI. The CDR3 here is CASSPPYREEKNIQYF. In DNA form, the CDR3 reads TGTGCCAGCTCACCACCCTACCGGGAGGAAAAAAACATTCAGTACTTC.

The J gene is TRBJ2-2, the V gene TRBV30; possibly TRBD1 for D (5 bases). Trimming took off 1 base at V and 4 bases at J, with 16 bases between the two ends. Germline V gives CDR1 GTSNPN, CDR2 SVGIG (reference sequence). The CDR3 consists of 16 residues. CDR3 region: CAWSGVGREGTGELFF. The DNA of the CDR3 is TGTGCCTGGAGTGGGGTTGGCAGGGAAGGCACCGGGGAGCTGTTTTTT.

The chain employs TRBV7-9 and TRBJ2-3, with D possibly matching TRBD2 (7 bases). V was shortened by 5 bases and J by 5 bases, with 17 bases between the two germline ends. There are 15 residues in the CDR3. Germline lookup yields CDR1 SEHNR and CDR2 FQNEAQ (reference sequence). The chain's CDR3 is CASSPGEGRGDTQYF. CDR3 nucleotide sequence: TGTGCCAGCAGCCCAGGGGAGGGCCGTGGAGATACGCAGTATTTT.

Concerning this clone itself: The identical CDR3 is also encoded by other nucleotide sequences in the sample. CDR3 sequence reads: CASSLEGGTEAFF. The CDR3 DNA is TGTGCCAGCAGCTTAGAAGGGGGGACTGAAGCTTTCTTT. The chain combines TRBV7-9 with TRBJ1-1; D is perhaps TRBD1 (6 bases). Germline values: CDR1 SEHNR, CDR2 FQNEAQ (reference sequence). Trimming removed 1 base from V and 5 bases from J, with 8 bases in between. CDR3 size: 13 residues.

This clone has a single count. The gene calls are TRBV9 and TRBJ1-1; tentatively, D is TRBD1 (5 bases). V lost 2 bases and J lost 3, with 14 bases in between. Germline CDR1 SGDLS, CDR2 YYNGEE. The CDR3 totals 15 residues. DNA for the CDR3: TGTGCCAGCAGCGTGTCAGGGTGGAGGGACACTGAAGCTTTCTTT. Its translation: CASSVSGWRDTEAFF. Drawing the rest from reference TRBV9 and TRBJ1-1, the complete variable domain is DSGVTQTPKHLITATGQRVTLRCSPRSGDLSVYWYQQSLDQGLQFLIQYYNGEERAKGNILERFSAQQFPDLHSELNLSSLELGDSALYFCASSVSGWRDTEAFFGQGTRLTVV.

This clone was counted between two and nine times. V gene TRBV15 combines with J gene TRBJ2-7, with no clear D. V was shortened by 1 base and J by 6 bases, with 16 bases between the two germline ends. The CDR3 contains 15 residues. The germline V gene has CDR1 LNHNV and CDR2 YYDKDF (reference sequence). The CDR3: CATSRGGSGASEQYF. The CDR3 DNA is TGTGCCACCAGCAGAGGTGGTTCAGGCGCAAGCGAGCAGTACTTC.

In this sample, this clone turned up once. The chain combines TRBV6-6 with TRBJ2-3; 11 bases are shared with TRBD1. This CDR3 is 14 amino acids long. Germline V gene sequence: CDR1 MNHNY, CDR2 SVGAGI (reference sequence). After removal of 7 bases from V and 5 bases from J, the junction contained 5 bases not matched to a gene. CDR3 residues: CASTLDRGQDTQYF. Here the CDR3 DNA reads TGTGCCAGCACCTTGGACAGGGGGCAAGATACGCAGTATTTT.

CDR3 loop: CSVVWRVGLRRSNYGYTF. In nucleotides, the CDR3 is TGCAGCGTTGTTTGGAGGGTCGGGTTGCGAAGGTCGAACTATGGCTACACCTTC. The chain combines TRBV29-1 with TRBJ1-2; no reliable D call. CDR1 and CDR2 (germline): SQVTM, ANQGSEA. V shed 4 bases and J shed 2 bases, with 26 bases lying between them. The CDR3 contains 18 residues.

This clone was picked up a small number of times. The CDR3: CASSQDRQLYNEQFF. CDR3 coding DNA: TGTGCCAGCAGCCAAGACCGACAGTTGTACAATGAGCAGTTCTTC. The chain links TRBV4-2 to TRBJ2-1; D may be TRBD1 (5 bases). CDR1 LGHNA and CDR2 YNFKEQ come from the germline V gene. The CDR3 consists of 15 residues. Deletions cut 0 bases from V and 4 bases from J, with 10 bases between.

CDR3: CASSLGGTSEETQYF. CDR3 nucleotide sequence: TGCGCCAGCAGCTTGGGTGGGACTAGCGAGGAGACCCAGTACTTC. The rearrangement links TRBV5-1 to TRBJ2-5; 10 nucleotides agree with TRBD2. The CDR3 loop spans 15 amino acids. V shed 0 bases and J 5 bases; nucleotides not matched to a gene: 4. Looked up from germline, CDR1 is SGHRS and CDR2 is YFSETQ.

The chain employs TRBV7-2 and TRBJ2-3; D remains unclear. Trimming left V 2 bases short and J 1 base short, with 4 bases between. Germline-derived CDR1 and CDR2 are SGHTA and FQGNSA. This CDR3 region has 13 residues. Written as DNA, the CDR3 is TGTGCCAGCAGCTTATCACGCACAGATACGCAGTATTTT. Amino acids: CASSLSRTDTQYF. Using reference TRBV7-2 and TRBJ2-3 for the parts outside the CDR3, the full variable domain is GAGVSQSPSNKVTEKGKDVELRCDPISGHTALYWYRQSLGQGLEFLIYFQGNSAPDKSGLPSDRFSAERTGGSVSTLTIQRTQQEDSAVYLCASSLSRTDTQYFGPGTRLTVL.

This clone was detected only a few times. The rearrangement links TRBV7-9 to TRBJ2-3; the match to TRBD1 covers 10 bases. V lost 3 bases, J lost 10 bases, and 1 base stayed unmatched. The CDR3 has 12 residues. Germline values: CDR1 SEHNR, CDR2 FQNEAQ (reference sequence). CDR3 DNA sequence: TGTGCCAGCAGCTTCGGGACAGGGGCGCAGTATTTT. As protein: CASSFGTGAQYF.

The chain links TRBV28 to TRBJ2-7, with D tentatively TRBD1 (5 bases). This CDR3 contains 14 residues. CDR1 and CDR2 from the germline V gene are MDHEN and SYDVKM. Trimming took 2 bases from V and 2 from J, leaving 10 bases between them. The CDR3 bases are TGTGCCAGCAGTTTAGCCAGGGCTACCTACGAGCAGTACTTC. Amino acid sequence: CASSLARATYEQYF.

This rearrangement joins TRBV6-5 to TRBJ1-1, with D maybe TRBD1 (6 bases). The CDR3 totals 13 residues. Trimming left V 2 bases short and J 7 bases short, with 11 bases between. CDR1 is MNHEY and CDR2 is SVGAGI in the germline V gene. CDR3 region: CASSYNADSEAFF. The CDR3 nucleotides are TGTGCCAGCAGTTACAATGCGGACAGTGAAGCTTTCTTT.

This chain uses TRBV5-1 with TRBJ1-1; maybe TRBD1 (6 bases). V was trimmed by 7 bases and J by 5 bases, leaving 15 bases between them. This CDR3 region has 13 residues. CDR1 is SGHRS and CDR2 is YFSETQ in the germline V gene. CDR3 DNA sequence: TGCGCCAGCTGGAGTAGGGGGAGGACTGAAGCTTTCTTT. It codes for CASWSRGRTEAFF.

Ten or more counts support this clone. CDR3 sequence (DNA): TGTGCCAGCAGTTTACCTAAAGGACTCCTCAATGAGCAGTTCTTC. It encodes CASSLPKGLLNEQFF. This chain connects TRBV28 to TRBJ2-1; D perhaps matches TRBD2 (5 bases). Trimming shortened V by 2 bases and J by 6 bases, and 14 bases separated the two germline ends. The CDR3 runs to 15 residues. The germline V gene encodes CDR1 MDHEN and CDR2 SYDVKM. Combining the CDR3 with reference TRBV28 and TRBJ2-1 gives the whole variable domain DVKVTQSSRYLVKRTGEKVFLECVQDMDHENMFWYRQDPGLGLRLIYFSYDVKMKEKGDIPEGYSVSREKKERFSLILESASTNQTSMYLCASSLPKGLLNEQFFGPGTRLTVL.

This clone was seen a few times. The V and J genes are TRBV20-1 and TRBJ1-2; D remains ambiguous. CDR1 and CDR2 (germline): DFQATT, SNEGSKA (reference sequence). The V and J ends lost 0 bases and 12 bases respectively, with 2 bases between them. The CDR3 extends over 8 amino acids. CDR3 nucleotide sequence: TGCAGTGCTAGAGAAAACACCTTC. It translates to CSARENTF.